This T cell receptor (beta chain) was captured by sequencing in a study of OX40 agonist ivuxolimab in advanced cancers. Here immunoSEQ multiplex PCR was the method, and the copy in TCRdb shows in-frame clones only, minus some. The sample includes roughly 14,000 clones, 82% of them seen just once. V shed 0 bases and J shed 4 bases, with 7 bases lying between them. The CDR3 totals 13 residues. Germline-derived CDR1 and CDR2 are SGDLS and YYNGEE. This clonotype was obtained from an adult with an advanced solid tumor such as melanoma, head and neck, liver or kidney cancer. The chain joins TRBV9 to TRBJ1-1, with a tentative D call TRBD1 (5 bases). The sequencing here drew on CD4+ or CD8+ T cells sorted from blood, taken in a trial of the OX40 agonist ivuxolimab. Here the CDR3 DNA reads TGTGCCAGCAGCGTAGGCCAGGGCACTGAAGCTTTCTTT. This translates into CASSVGQGTEAFF.